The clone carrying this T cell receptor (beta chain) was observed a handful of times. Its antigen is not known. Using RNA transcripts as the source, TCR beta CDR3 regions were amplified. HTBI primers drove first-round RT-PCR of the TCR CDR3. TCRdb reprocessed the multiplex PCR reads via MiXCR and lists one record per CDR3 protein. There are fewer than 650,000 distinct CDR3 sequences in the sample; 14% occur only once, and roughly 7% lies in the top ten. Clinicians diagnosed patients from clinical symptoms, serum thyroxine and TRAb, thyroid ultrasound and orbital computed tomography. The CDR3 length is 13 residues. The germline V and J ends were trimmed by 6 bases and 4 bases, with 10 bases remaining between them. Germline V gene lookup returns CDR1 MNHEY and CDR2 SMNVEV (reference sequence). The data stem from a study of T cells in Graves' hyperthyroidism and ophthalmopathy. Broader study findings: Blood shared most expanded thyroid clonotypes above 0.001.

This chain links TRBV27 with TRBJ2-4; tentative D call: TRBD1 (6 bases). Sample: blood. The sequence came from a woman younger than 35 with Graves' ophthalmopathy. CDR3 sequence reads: CASSLDRKNIQYF. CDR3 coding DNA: TGTGCCAGCAGCCTGGACAGAAAAAACATTCAGTACTTC.